This is a list of T cell receptor beta chains from one sample in a study of T cells in Graves' hyperthyroidism and ophthalmopathy. MiXCR, applied by TCRdb to the multiplex PCR reads, yields one record per CDR3 protein. The repertoire holds 300,000 to 450,000 distinct CDR3 sequences, with approximately 15% as singletons. Sequencing used blood. The receptor set was obtained from a man aged 25 to 40 with Graves' hyperthyroidism that later progressed to Graves' ophthalmopathy. Each CDR3 is given with its conserved first and last residue.

V: TRBV28; J: TRBJ1-4; CDR3: CASSPPGQGAEKLFF
V: TRBV29-1; J: TRBJ1-2; CDR3: CSVEGSGRNYGYTF
V: TRBV5-8; J: TRBJ2-1; CDR3: CASSGGTSLSYNEQFF
V: TRBV5-4; J: TRBJ2-7; CDR3: CASSLAREGDEQYF
V: TRBV4-1; J: TRBJ1-4; CDR3: CASSPTVLNEKLFF
V: TRBV28; J: TRBJ1-2; CDR3: CASSSPGIHPNYGYTF
V: TRBV12-3/TRBV12-4; J: TRBJ2-5; CDR3: CASSNNEGTQYF
V: TRBV24-1; J: TRBJ1-5; CDR3: CATSDLADQPQHF
V: TRBV13; J: TRBJ1-5; CDR3: CASSRSGDNQPQHF
V: TRBV10-1; J: TRBJ1-2; CDR3: CASSESTGGGYTF
V: TRBV3-1; J: TRBJ2-2; CDR3: CASSQGTSRSGELFF
V: TRBV28; J: TRBJ2-3; CDR3: CASSLYSGWGDWDTQYF
V: TRBV20-1; J: TRBJ2-1; CDR3: CSAKTDREYNEQFF
V: TRBV5-6; J: TRBJ2-5; CDR3: CASTLATGVQETQYF
V: TRBV19; J: TRBJ1-1; CDR3: CASHRGKAFF
V: TRBV30; J: TRBJ1-5; CDR3: CAWSRGVTEGQPQHF
V: TRBV10-3; J: TRBJ2-1; CDR3: CAISDASGGSNEQFF
V: TRBV9; J: TRBJ1-2; CDR3: CASEGAGYTF
V: TRBV20-1; J: TRBJ1-6; CDR3: CSARILGVWASPLHF
V: TRBV12-3/TRBV12-4; J: TRBJ1-6; CDR3: CASSWTGLNSPLHF
V: TRBV25-1; J: TRBJ2-2; CDR3: CASSARPTGGELFF
V: TRBV3-1; J: TRBJ1-1; CDR3: CASSPTGTGGTEAFF
V: TRBV5-1; J: TRBJ1-2; CDR3: CASRPPYQGSGYGYTF
V: TRBV6-4; J: TRBJ1-1; CDR3: CASSPDRATEAFF
V: TRBV11-2; J: TRBJ2-5; CDR3: CASSLEASGRIQYF
V: TRBV28; J: TRBJ2-3; CDR3: CASSFGPGQTTDTQYF
V: TRBV6-1; J: TRBJ1-1; CDR3: CASRQGIGTEAFF
V: TRBV19; J: TRBJ1-4; CDR3: CASSSTGKREKLFF
V: TRBV20-1; J: TRBJ1-5; CDR3: CSARVRRSSNQPQHF
V: TRBV20-1; J: TRBJ2-3; CDR3: CSARDPPGGPTDTQYF
V: TRBV7-9; J: TRBJ1-4; CDR3: CASSSSGGEKLFF
V: TRBV10-3; J: TRBJ2-1; CDR3: CAIIGSMRIF
V: TRBV12-5; J: TRBJ1-5; CDR3: CASGPGTGANQPQHF
V: TRBV28; J: TRBJ1-1; CDR3: CASIQDRGVNTEAFF
V: TRBV18; J: TRBJ2-5; CDR3: CASSPDNIGTQYF
V: TRBV20-1; J: TRBJ2-5; CDR3: CSARDEQGGWETQYF
V: TRBV11-2; J: TRBJ2-3; CDR3: CASSLAPSHYTDTQYF
V: TRBV28; J: TRBJ2-2; CDR3: CASSPPVARDRSTGELFF
V: TRBV2; J: TRBJ1-4; CDR3: CASTRDASTGEKLFF
V: TRBV18; J: TRBJ2-6; CDR3: CASSPLTGSGANVLTF
V: TRBV6-2/TRBV6-3; J: TRBJ1-2; CDR3: CASKPPGQKNYGYTF